This TCR beta chain was obtained from a study of beta chain features in type 1 diabetes. Germline lookup yields CDR1 LGHNA and CDR2 YSLEER. The CDR3 contains 13 residues. V shed 0 bases and J shed 6 bases, with 9 bases lying between them. As every portion of the isolated RNA was reverse transcribed, the sequencing read expressed TCRB transcripts. The protocol was immunoSEQ multiplex PCR, while the TCRdb copy is restricted to in-frame clones and leaves out a portion. The table has more than 95,000 clones, around 15% seen once. Only a few counts were recorded for this clone. Its antigen remains unidentified. Study-level results: In the patient group, naive, central memory and Treg TCRB repertoires seemed more alike than in the healthy donor group. cDNA-based sequencing might over-represent cells highly expressing TCR. When VDJ junctions were examined, type 1 diabetes patients showed fewer insertions and more deletions. Shortening that was moderate but significant affected the TCRB CDR3s of Type 1 diabetes patients in all four CD4+ subsets.

The J gene is TRBJ2-7, the V gene TRBV4-3; D ambiguous. The specimen sequenced was central memory CD4+ T cells from blood. This clonotype was obtained from a man aged 18 to 29 with type 1 diabetes. CDR3 DNA: TGCGCCAGCAGCCAAGAAACGCAGGCCGAGCAGTACTTC. It translates to CASSQETQAEQYF.